Each of the 5 T cell receptor beta chains below was sequenced from the same sample in a study of control samples from healthy donors and cancer patients. Only in-frame clones appear in the TCRdb table, and some are missing; sequencing was by immunoSEQ multiplex PCR. Among roughly 74,000 clones listed, 94% were seen once. Sequencing used blood. The receptors were gathered from a woman between 18 and 29 years old in good health.

This chain uses TRBV13 with TRBJ1-6, with 9 positions matching TRBD1. Germline CDR1 is PRHDT and CDR2 is FYEKMQ (reference sequence). The junction had 4 bases not matched to a gene; V was cut back by 3 bases and J by 7 bases. CDR3 length: 15 amino acids. CDR3 region: CASSLGTGWNSPLHF. CDR3 DNA sequence: TGTGCCAGCAGCTTGGGGACAGGGTGGAATTCACCCCTCCACTTT.

This clone was picked up one time. The chain employs TRBV5-1 and TRBJ2-1, with 13 bases matching TRBD2. The junction had 6 bases not matched to a gene; V was cut back by 4 bases and J by 5 bases. The CDR3 has 16 residues. In germline, CDR1 is SGHRS, CDR2 YFSETQ. The CDR3 DNA is TGCGCCAGCAGCGGCCCGGGGACTAGCGGGAACAATGAGCAGTTCTTC. This codes for CASSGPGTSGNNEQFF. Combining the CDR3 with reference TRBV5-1 and TRBJ2-1 gives the whole variable domain KAGVTQTPRYLIKTRGQQVTLSCSPISGHRSVSWYQQTPGQGLQFLFEYFSETQRNKGNFPGRFSGRQFSNSRSEMNVSTLELGDSALYLCASSGPGTSGNNEQFFGPGTRLTVL.

This clone has only one observation. This chain uses TRBV5-4 with TRBJ1-3; D ambiguous. Germline V gives CDR1 SGHNT, CDR2 YYREEE (reference sequence). The V end lost 1 base, the J end lost 4 bases, and 18 bases lay between the germline ends. The CDR3 has 17 amino acids. The CDR3 DNA reads TGTGCCAGCAGCTTGTCCTCGCTCAGAACGTACGGAAACACCATATATTTT. Its translation: CASSLSSLRTYGNTIYF.

The chain uses TRBV6-4 and TRBJ2-6, with TRBD1 matching 8 bases. Germline CDR1 MRHNA, CDR2 SNTAGT. After removal of 8 bases from V and 2 bases from J, the junction contained 5 bases not matched to a gene. The CDR3 contains 15 residues. The CDR3 here is CASGPTGAGANVLTF. The CDR3 nucleotides read TGTGCCAGCGGACCGACAGGGGCTGGGGCCAACGTCCTGACTTTC.

The chain combines TRBV28 with TRBJ2-2, with 7 bases aligning to TRBD2. V trimming: 4 bases; J trimming: 3 bases; junction bases outside the gene matches: 11. In germline, CDR1 is MDHEN, CDR2 SYDVKM. The CDR3 covers 17 residues. CDR3 sequence reads: CASSWSHRRGDTGELFF. CDR3 DNA sequence: TGTGCCAGCAGTTGGTCCCACCGTCGGGGGGACACCGGGGAGCTGTTTTTT. Full variable domain (outside the CDR3, taken from reference TRBV28 and TRBJ2-2): DVKVTQSSRYLVKRTGEKVFLECVQDMDHENMFWYRQDPGLGLRLIYFSYDVKMKEKGDIPEGYSVSREKKERFSLILESASTNQTSMYLCASSWSHRRGDTGELFFGEGSRLTVL.